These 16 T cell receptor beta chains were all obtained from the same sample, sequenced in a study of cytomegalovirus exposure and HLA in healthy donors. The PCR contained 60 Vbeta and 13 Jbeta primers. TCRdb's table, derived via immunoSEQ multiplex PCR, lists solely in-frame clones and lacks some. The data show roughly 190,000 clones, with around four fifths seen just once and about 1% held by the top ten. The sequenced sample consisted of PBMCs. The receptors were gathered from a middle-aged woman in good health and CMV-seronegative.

CDR3 region: CASSVEVGGITSSFPGELFF. The CDR3 coding sequence is TGTGCCAGCAGCGTAGAGGTGGGGGGAATTACTAGCAGCTTTCCCGGGGAGCTGTTTTTT. The rearrangement uses TRBV9 and TRBJ2-2; D perhaps matches TRBD2 (6 bases). Germline values: CDR1 SGDLS, CDR2 YYNGEE. The CDR3 contains 20 residues. Trimming removed 0 bases from V and 6 bases from J, with 27 bases in between. Drawing the rest from reference TRBV9 and TRBJ2-2, the complete variable domain is DSGVTQTPKHLITATGQRVTLRCSPRSGDLSVYWYQQSLDQGLQFLIQYYNGEERAKGNILERFSAQQFPDLHSELNLSSLELGDSALYFCASSVEVGGITSSFPGELFFGEGSRLTVL.

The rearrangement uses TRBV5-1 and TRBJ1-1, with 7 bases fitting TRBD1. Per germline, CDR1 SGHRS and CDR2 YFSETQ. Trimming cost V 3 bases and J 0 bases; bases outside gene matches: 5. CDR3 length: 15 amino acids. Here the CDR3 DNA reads TGCGCCAGCAGCTCGGGACAGCTCATGAACACTGAAGCTTTCTTT. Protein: CASSSGQLMNTEAFF.

CDR3 sequence (DNA): TGTGCCAGCAGCCAGGGGAACAGGGGGCTAGTGGAGACCCAGTACTTC. Protein product: CASSQGNRGLVETQYF. The chain links TRBV14 to TRBJ2-5; 9 bases fit TRBD1. Germline-derived CDR1 and CDR2 are SGHDN and FVKESK. CDR3 size: 16 residues. After removal of 3 bases from V and 5 bases from J, the junction contained 10 bases not matched to a gene.

The CDR3 sequence is CSARLSSGQFF. In DNA, the CDR3 is TGCAGTGCTAGACTATCTAGCGGACAGTTCTTC. The chain combines TRBV20-1 with TRBJ2-1, with 7 bases matching TRBD2. This CDR3 is built from 11 residues. Germline CDR1 is DFQATT and CDR2 is SNEGSKA (reference sequence). The J segment lost 13 bases and the V segment lost 2 bases, leaving 5 bases of the junction unmatched.

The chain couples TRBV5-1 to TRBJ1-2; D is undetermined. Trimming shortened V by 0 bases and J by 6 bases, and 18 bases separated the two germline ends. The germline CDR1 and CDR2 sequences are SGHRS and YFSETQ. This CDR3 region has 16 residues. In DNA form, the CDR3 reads TGCGCCAGCAGCTTGGTGGCAGGAGGAACTGGAGATGGCTACACCTTC. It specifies CASSLVAGGTGDGYTF.

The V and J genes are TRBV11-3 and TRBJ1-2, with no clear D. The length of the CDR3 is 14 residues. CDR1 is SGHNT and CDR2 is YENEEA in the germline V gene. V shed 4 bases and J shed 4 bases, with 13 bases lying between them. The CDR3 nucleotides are TGTGCCAGCAGCTCGGGGATTGGAGCCTATGGCTACACCTTC. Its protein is CASSSGIGAYGYTF.

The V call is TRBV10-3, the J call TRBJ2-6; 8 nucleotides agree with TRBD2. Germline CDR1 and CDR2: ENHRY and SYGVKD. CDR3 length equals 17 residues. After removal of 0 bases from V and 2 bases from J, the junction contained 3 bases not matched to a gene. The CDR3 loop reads CAISESKAGAGANVLTF. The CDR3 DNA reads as TGTGCCATCAGTGAGTCGAAAGCGGGGGCTGGGGCCAACGTCCTGACTTTC.

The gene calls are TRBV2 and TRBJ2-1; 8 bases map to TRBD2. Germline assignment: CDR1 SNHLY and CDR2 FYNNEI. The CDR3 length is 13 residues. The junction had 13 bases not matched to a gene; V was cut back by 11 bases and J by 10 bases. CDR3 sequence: CAGKREGGGEQFF. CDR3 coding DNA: TGTGCCGGAAAACGGGAGGGGGGGGGAGAGCAGTTCTTC.

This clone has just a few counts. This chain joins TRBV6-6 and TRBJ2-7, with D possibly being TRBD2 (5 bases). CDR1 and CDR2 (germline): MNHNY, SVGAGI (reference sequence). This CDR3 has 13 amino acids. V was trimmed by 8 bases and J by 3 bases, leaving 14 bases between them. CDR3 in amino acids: CASSAGAFYEQYF. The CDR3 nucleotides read TGTGCCAGCTCCGCGGGCGCTTTCTACGAGCAGTACTTC.

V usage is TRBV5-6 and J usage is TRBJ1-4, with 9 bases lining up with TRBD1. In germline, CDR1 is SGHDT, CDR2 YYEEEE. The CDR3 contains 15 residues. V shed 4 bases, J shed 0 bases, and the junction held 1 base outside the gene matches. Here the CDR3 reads CASSRTGATNEKLFF. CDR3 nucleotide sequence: TGTGCCAGCAGCCGGACAGGGGCAACTAATGAAAAACTGTTTTTT.

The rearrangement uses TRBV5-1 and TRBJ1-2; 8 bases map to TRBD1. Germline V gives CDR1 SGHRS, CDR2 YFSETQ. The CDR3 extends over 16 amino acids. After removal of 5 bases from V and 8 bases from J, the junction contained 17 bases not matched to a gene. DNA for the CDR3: TGCGCCAGCAGGCTTGGGGCAGGGGGCGCGATCGGCGGCTACACCTTC. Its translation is CASRLGAGGAIGGYTF.

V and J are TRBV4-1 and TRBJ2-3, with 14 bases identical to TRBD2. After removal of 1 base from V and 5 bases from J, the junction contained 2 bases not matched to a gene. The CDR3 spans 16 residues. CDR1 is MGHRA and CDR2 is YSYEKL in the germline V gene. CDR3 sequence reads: CASSQGLAGGIDTQYF. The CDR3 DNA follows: TGCGCCAGCAGCCAAGGACTAGCGGGAGGGATAGATACGCAGTATTTT.

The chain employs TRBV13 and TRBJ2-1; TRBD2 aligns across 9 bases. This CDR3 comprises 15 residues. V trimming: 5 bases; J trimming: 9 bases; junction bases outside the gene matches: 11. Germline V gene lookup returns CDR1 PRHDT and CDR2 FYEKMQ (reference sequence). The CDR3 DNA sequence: TGTGCCAGCAGCCTGCCGCGCGGGAGGGCCGCTGAGCAGTTCTTC. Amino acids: CASSLPRGRAAEQFF.

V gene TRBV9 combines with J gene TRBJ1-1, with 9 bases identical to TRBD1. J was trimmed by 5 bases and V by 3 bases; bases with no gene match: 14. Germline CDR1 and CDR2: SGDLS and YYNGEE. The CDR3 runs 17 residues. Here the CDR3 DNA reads TGTGCCAGCAGCGATCGGATCCCCGGGGGACAGGGAACTGAAGCTTTCTTT. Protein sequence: CASSDRIPGGQGTEAFF.

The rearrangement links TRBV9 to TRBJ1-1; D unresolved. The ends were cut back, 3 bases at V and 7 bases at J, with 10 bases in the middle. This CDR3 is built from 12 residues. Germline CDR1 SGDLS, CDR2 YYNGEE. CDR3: CASSARRGEAFF. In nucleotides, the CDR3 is TGTGCCAGCAGCGCCCGGCGGGGTGAAGCTTTCTTT.

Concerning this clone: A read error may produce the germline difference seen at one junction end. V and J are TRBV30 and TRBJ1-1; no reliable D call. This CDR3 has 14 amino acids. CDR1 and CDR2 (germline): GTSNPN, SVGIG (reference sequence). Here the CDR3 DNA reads TGTGCCTGGAGGAGAGAACATATTAACACTAAAGCTTTCTTT. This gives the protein CAWRREHINTKAFF. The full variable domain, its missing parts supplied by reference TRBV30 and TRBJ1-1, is SQTIHQWPATLVQPVGSPLSLECTVEGTSNPNLYWYRQAAGRGLQLLFYSVGIGQISSEVPQNLSASRPQDRQFILSSKKLLLSDSGFYLCAWRREHINTKAFFGQGTRLTVV.